Listed below are T cell receptor beta chains from one sample, sequenced in a study of blood T cell repertoires in COVID-19. Here immunoSEQ multiplex PCR was the method, and the copy in TCRdb shows in-frame clones only, minus some. This table holds 45,000 to 70,000 clones, about 85% found once. The material sequenced was peripheral blood. All receptors come from an elderly woman with acute or convalescent COVID-19. Both conserved end residues are part of each CDR3. D genes are given only for firm matches. Size is stated for part of the rows, as once, few or many counts, or as a class when the clone is expanded.

CDR3 protein	CDR3 DNA	V gene	clone size	D gene	J gene
CASSPTREGGELFF	TGTGCCAGCAGTCCAACCCGGGAGGGCGGGGAGCTGTTTTTT	TRBV7-9	-	TRBD2	TRBJ2-2
CASSRERTGAGNTIYF	TGTGCCAGCAGCCGCGAACGGACGGGAGCTGGAAACACCATATATTTT	TRBV3-1/TRBV3-2	-	-	TRBJ1-3
CASSPQGQGEGQPQHF	TGTGCCAGCTCACCACAAGGACAGGGGGAAGGACAGCCCCAGCATTTT	TRBV18	-	TRBD1	TRBJ1-5
CASSRKGNGRQRFF	TGTGCCAGCAGCCGGAAGGGGAACGGACGGCAACGGTTTTTT	TRBV7-9	-	-	TRBJ2-2
CASKHPNTGELFF	TGTGCCAGCAAACACCCGAACACCGGGGAGCTGTTTTTT	TRBV6-5	-	-	TRBJ2-2
CASGTDRFSPLHF	TGTGCCAGCGGCACAGACAGGTTTTCACCCCTCCACTTT	TRBV11-3	-	-	TRBJ1-6
CASSYPLGQGNYGYTF	TGTGCCAGCAGTTACCCATTAGGACAGGGCAACTATGGCTACACCTTC	TRBV6-5	-	TRBD1	TRBJ1-2
CATSGGARETQYF	TGTGCCACCAGCGGGGGGGCTCGGGAGACCCAGTACTTC	TRBV15	few	-	TRBJ2-5
CASRWTRGMNTEAFF	TGTGCCAGCAGATGGACCAGGGGGATGAACACTGAAGCTTTCTTT	TRBV5-5	-	TRBD1	TRBJ1-1
CASSAGFSYNEQFF	TGCGCCAGCAGTGCCGGGTTTTCCTACAATGAGCAGTTCTTC	TRBV10-2	-	-	TRBJ2-1
CASSEEPASGRQPQHF	TGTGCCAGTAGTGAAGAACCGGCCTCAGGGCGTCAGCCCCAGCATTTT	TRBV19	-	-	TRBJ1-5
CASSLGVGTGKTGELFF	TGCGCCAGCAGCTTGGGCGTGGGGACAGGGAAGACCGGGGAGCTGTTTTTT	TRBV5-1	-	TRBD1	TRBJ2-2
CASSLAGVNTEAFF	TGTGCCAGCAGCTTAGCAGGGGTTAACACTGAAGCTTTCTTT	TRBV7-6	-	-	TRBJ1-1
CASSPREGLGETQYF	TGTGCCAGCAGCCCCAGGGAGGGACTAGGGGAGACCCAGTACTTC	TRBV6-5	-	TRBD2	TRBJ2-5
CAGRAAYEQYF	TGTGCCGGCAGGGCTGCCTACGAGCAGTACTTC	TRBV5-6	many	-	TRBJ2-7
CASSGEASGTDTQYF	TGCGCCAGCAGCGGGGAGGCTAGCGGGACAGATACGCAGTATTTT	TRBV10-2	few	TRBD2	TRBJ2-3
CASSLLLNTGELFF	TGTGCCAGCAGCTTACTACTTAACACCGGGGAGCTGTTTTTT	TRBV7-3	-	-	TRBJ2-2
CASSQDRGGEQNEKLFF	TGCGCCAGCAGCCAAGATCGAGGGGGTGAACAGAATGAAAAACTGTTTTTT	TRBV4-1	-	-	TRBJ1-4
CASSLAGAGTGELFF	TGTGCCAGCAGCTTAGCGGGGGCGGGCACCGGGGAGCTGTTTTTT	TRBV7-2	-	-	TRBJ2-2
CAWTDRGDQPQHF	TGTGCCTGGACCGATCGGGGGGATCAGCCCCAGCATTTT	TRBV30	-	-	TRBJ1-5
CASSQKGDTGELFF	TGTGCCAGCAGCCAAAAGGGGGACACCGGGGAGCTGTTTTTT	TRBV11-2	-	-	TRBJ2-2
CASSARQGVGGHGYTF	TGTGCCAGCAGCGCCCGACAGGGCGTGGGGGGTCATGGCTACACCTTC	TRBV11-2	-	TRBD1	TRBJ1-2
CASSFTSGGRYQETQYF	TGTGCCAGCAGTTTTACTAGCGGGGGTCGATATCAAGAGACCCAGTACTTC	TRBV28	-	TRBD2	TRBJ2-5
CASSIAVTIRTDTQYF	TGTGCCAGTAGTATAGCAGTCACTATTCGCACAGATACGCAGTATTTT	TRBV19	-	-	TRBJ2-3
CATSRETSGGYTDTQYF	TGTGCCACCAGCAGAGAGACTAGCGGGGGGTACACAGATACGCAGTATTTT	TRBV15	-	TRBD2	TRBJ2-3
CASSQEARSGETQYF	TGTGCCAGCAGCCAAGAGGCCAGGAGCGGGGAGACCCAGTACTTC	TRBV3-1/TRBV3-2	-	-	TRBJ2-5
CASSLSGLRGDRALYEQYF	TGCGCCAGCAGCTTGTCCGGACTTCGAGGGGACAGGGCACTCTACGAGCAGTACTTC	TRBV5-1	-	TRBD1	TRBJ2-7
CASSALGQNSPLHF	TGTGCCAGCAGTGCCCTGGGACAGAATTCACCCCTCCACTTT	TRBV2	-	TRBD1	TRBJ1-6
CASKRTGATGELFF	TGTGCCAGCAAAAGGACAGGGGCCACCGGGGAGCTGTTTTTT	TRBV6-5	-	TRBD1	TRBJ2-2
CASGWGTAQETQYF	TGTGCTAGTGGTTGGGGGACAGCCCAAGAGACCCAGTACTTC	TRBV12-5	few	TRBD1	TRBJ2-5
CASSPREGDYGYTF	TGTGCCAGCAGCCCCCGCGAGGGGGACTATGGCTACACCTTC	TRBV7-9	-	-	TRBJ1-2
CASKLRGNTEAFF	TGTGCCAGCAAATTAAGGGGGAACACTGAAGCTTTCTTT	TRBV2	-	-	TRBJ1-1
CASSLAAGEPSTDTQYF	TGTGCCAGCAGCTTAGCCGCTGGGGAGCCTAGCACAGATACGCAGTATTTT	TRBV7-9	-	-	TRBJ2-3
CASSLLTNSPLHF	TGTGCCAGCAGTCTCTTGACAAATTCACCCCTCCACTTT	TRBV27	-	-	TRBJ1-6
CASSIFGTMDGYTF	TGTGCCAGTAGTATTTTCGGGACAATGGACGGCTACACCTTC	TRBV19	many	-	TRBJ1-2
CSASGAGNTGELFF	TGCAGTGCTAGTGGGGCAGGGAACACCGGGGAGCTGTTTTTT	TRBV20-1	-	-	TRBJ2-2
CASSQEGLAGVDEQFF	TGTGCCAGCAGCCAGGAGGGACTAGCGGGGGTCGATGAGCAGTTCTTC	TRBV4-2	-	TRBD2	TRBJ2-1
CARSLAVGTREETQYF	TGTGCCAGAAGCCTTGCCGTGGGGACAAGAGAGGAGACCCAGTACTTC	TRBV5-3	once	-	TRBJ2-5
CASTSPRGANVLTF	TGTGCCAGCACCTCCCCTCGTGGGGCCAACGTCCTGACTTTC	TRBV6-5	once	-	TRBJ2-6
CASRGQTETQYF	TGTGCCTCCAGGGGGCAAACAGAGACCCAGTACTTC	TRBV10-3	-	TRBD1	TRBJ2-5